A selection of T cell receptor beta chains follows, all from one sample in a study of T-cell reconstitution after alpha-beta-depleted transplantation in children. TCRdb passed the PCR reads through MiXCR, listing each CDR3 protein once. The table has approximately 200,000 distinct CDR3 sequences, roughly 6.3% seen once. Sequencing used PBMCs, obtained before TCRalphabeta/CD19-depleted stem cell transplant. The receptors originated from a girl less than two years old with combined immunodeficiency, due to receive a stem cell transplant. Both conserved end residues are part of each CDR3. D genes are given only for firm matches. Clone sizes are given selectively: once, few, many, or a class where the clone is expanded.

d_gene | abundance | j_gene | v_gene | CDR3nt | CDR3aa
TRBD2 | few | TRBJ2-1 | TRBV7-3 | TGTGCCAGCAGCTTATACGAGCGGGAGTACCGAAGCTCCTACAATGAGCAGTTCTTC | CASSLYEREYRSSYNEQFF
. | many | TRBJ2-2 | TRBV29-1 | TGCAGCGTTGAGAGCTCCGGGGAGCTGTTTTTT | CSVESSGELFF
. | many | TRBJ2-7 | TRBV5-6 | TGTGCCAGCAGCTTGGACGGGCCCTCCTACGAGCAGTACTTC | CASSLDGPSYEQYF
TRBD1 | many | TRBJ2-7 | TRBV20-1 | TGCAGTGCGGAAGACAGGGAATCAGGAGACTACGAGCAGTACTTC | CSAEDRESGDYEQYF
TRBD1 | few | TRBJ1-4 | TRBV20-1 | TGCAGTGCTAGAGATCGACGACAGGGGTTTGAAAAACTGTTTTTT | CSARDRRQGFEKLFF
TRBD1 | . | TRBJ2-7 | TRBV15 | TGTGCCACCACCTGGACAGGCTCTGACCAGCAGTACTTC | CATTWTGSDQQYF
. | many | TRBJ1-4 | TRBV12-3/TRBV12-4 | TGTGCCAGCAGTTTAGACCGGGTGTGGAAACTGTTTTTT | CASSLDRVWKLFF
TRBD1 | many | TRBJ1-2 | TRBV12-3/TRBV12-4 | TGTGCCAGCAGTCGCGGGACAGGGGGCTCTGGCTACACCTTC | CASSRGTGGSGYTF
. | many | TRBJ2-1 | TRBV6-2/TRBV6-3 | TGTGCCAGCAGTCCAGAGAGGGGGGGGATGGACAATGAGCAGTTCTTC | CASSPERGGMDNEQFF
TRBD1 | many | TRBJ2-1 | TRBV7-8 | TGTGCCAGCAGCTCCCGGACAGGGTCCTACAATGAGCAGTTCTTC | CASSSRTGSYNEQFF
. | few | TRBJ2-1 | TRBV7-8 | TGTGCCAGCAGCTTAGTTAGGCTAGCCCAGTTCTTC | CASSLVRLAQFF
. | many | TRBJ1-1 | TRBV20-1 | TGCAGTGCTAGAGATCCCAATATCGGGACTGAAGCTTTCTTT | CSARDPNIGTEAFF
. | many | TRBJ1-1 | TRBV7-9 | TGTGCCAGCAGCACACAGACGAACACTGAAGCTTTCTTT | CASSTQTNTEAFF
. | . | TRBJ1-1 | TRBV29-1 | TGCAGCGTTGAGGCCGGGACATATTTGAACACTGAAGCTTTCTTT | CSVEAGTYLNTEAFF
TRBD1 | many | TRBJ2-3 | TRBV29-1 | TGCAGCGTGCTCCGGGACAGGGGAGATACGCAGTATTTT | CSVLRDRGDTQYF
. | many | TRBJ2-1 | TRBV28 | TGTGCCAGCAATGGGGTGTATGAGCAGTTCTTC | CASNGVYEQFF
. | many | TRBJ2-6 | TRBV7-9 | TGTGCCAGCAGCTTCCCCTCTGGGGCCAACGTCCTGACTTTC | CASSFPSGANVLTF
TRBD2 | many | TRBJ2-4 | TRBV7-2 | TGTGCCAGCAGCTCACTAGCGGCCAAAAACATTCAGTACTTC | CASSSLAAKNIQYF
. | many | TRBJ2-7 | TRBV29-1 | TGCAGCGTGAAAGGTATAGGGATCAGCGAGCAGTACTTC | CSVKGIGISEQYF
TRBD2 | many | TRBJ2-5 | TRBV6-4 | TGTGCCAGCCCTCCCGGGCCTAGCGGGGGATCAGAGACCCAGTACTTC | CASPPGPSGGSETQYF
. | many | TRBJ2-1 | TRBV20-1 | TGCAGTGCTAGAGTTGGGCTCCTCTACAATGAGCAGTTCTTC | CSARVGLLYNEQFF
. | . | TRBJ1-4 | TRBV7-8 | TGTGCCAGCGGAAAGTGGGGGTCACGAGAAAAACTGTTTTTT | CASGKWGSREKLFF
. | many | TRBJ2-4 | TRBV25-1 | TGTGCCAGCAGGGACAGAAATAACTTC | CASRDRNNF
. | few | TRBJ2-1 | TRBV15 | TGTGCCACCAGCAGAGATCGCTTTAAGACTGAGCATGAGCAGTTCTTC | CATSRDRFKTEHEQFF
TRBD2 | many | TRBJ2-5 | TRBV20-1 | TGCAGTGCCCGCGGGGGGTGGCAAGAGACCCAGTACTTC | CSARGGWQETQYF
TRBD2 | . | TRBJ2-5 | TRBV13 | TGTGCCAGCAGCCCTGGGACTAGCGGGGTGGAAGAGACCCAGTACTTC | CASSPGTSGVEETQYF
. | many | TRBJ2-7 | TRBV7-2 | TGTGCCAGCAGCTTCGCTAGCCGGGGACGGGGCTACGAGCAGTACTTC | CASSFASRGRGYEQYF
. | many | TRBJ2-3 | TRBV7-8 | TGTGCCAGCAGCTTAGCGGGGCGGCCCACAGATACGCAGTATTTT | CASSLAGRPTDTQYF
. | many | TRBJ1-2 | TRBV6-2/TRBV6-3 | TGTGCCAGCTTTCAGAGGATCTCTCTTGGCTACACCTTC | CASFQRISLGYTF
. | many | TRBJ2-3 | TRBV12-3/TRBV12-4 | TGTGCCAGCAGTTTAGCGGCGGGACCGACGCAGTATTTT | CASSLAAGPTQYF
. | many | TRBJ2-1 | TRBV7-6 | TGTGCCAGCAGCCAACATCTAGCGGGACAGGGTTATGAGCAGTTCTTC | CASSQHLAGQGYEQFF
. | many | TRBJ2-1 | TRBV29-1 | TGCAGCGTTGTTAACTCGCTCACGGCCTACAATGAGCAGTTCTTC | CSVVNSLTAYNEQFF
. | many | TRBJ2-5 | TRBV4-2 | TGTGCCAGCAGCCAAGATGGACAACGACAAGAGACCCAGTACTTC | CASSQDGQRQETQYF
. | many | TRBJ2-2 | TRBV28 | TGTGCCAGCAGTTTGACCAGCGAGACCGGGGAGCTGTTTTTT | CASSLTSETGELFF
TRBD2 | many | TRBJ2-3 | TRBV12-3/TRBV12-4 | TGTGCCAGCAGCCCCACTAGCGCTGCGCAGTATTTT | CASSPTSAAQYF
. | few | TRBJ2-6 | TRBV7-6 | TGTGCCAGCAGCTTGGGGGGCGGCTCTGGGGCCAACGTCCTGACTTTC | CASSLGGGSGANVLTF
. | many | TRBJ1-5 | TRBV15 | TGTGCCACCGAGTCGGGGCTGGACAGCGACGTTCATCAGCCCCAGCATTTT | CATESGLDSDVHQPQHF
. | few | TRBJ1-2 | TRBV7-9 | TGTGCCATCCCGGCCGAAGCTAACTATGGCTACACCTTC | CAIPAEANYGYTF
. | many | TRBJ2-1 | TRBV28 | TGTGCCAGCAGTTTGGCGTTTGAGCAGTTCTTC | CASSLAFEQFF
. | many | TRBJ2-1 | TRBV7-3 | TGTGCCAGCAGCTTAATCGGGACGTTCGATGAGCAGTTCTTC | CASSLIGTFDEQFF
TRBD1 | few | TRBJ2-5 | TRBV7-8 | TGTGCCAGCAGCTTAGCTCGGTTTCAGGGGGCTAGTAAAGAGACCCAGTACTTC | CASSLARFQGASKETQYF
TRBD2 | many | TRBJ2-1 | TRBV9 | TGTGCCAGCACCCCAAGACTAGCGGGAGTTGGCTACAATGAGCAGTTCTTC | CASTPRLAGVGYNEQFF
TRBD1 | many | TRBJ2-3 | TRBV28 | TGTGCCAGCGCCGGGACAGGGGGAGATACGCAGTATTTT | CASAGTGGDTQYF